A selection of T cell receptor beta chains follows, all from one sample in a study of response to subunit inactivated influenza vaccine. From the RT-PCR reads, TCRdb called clonotypes with MiXCR, one entry per CDR3 protein. The sample includes roughly 710,000 distinct CDR3 sequences, 12% to 15% of them seen just once. Sequencing used PBMCs from blood, obtained 14 to 15 days before vaccination. All receptors derive from a man aged 45-65 years who received an inactivated influenza vaccine. Each CDR3 is given with its conserved first and last residue. D genes are given only for firm matches. Rows give clone size only sometimes, using once, few, many, or a class for an expanded clone.

CDR3 protein	CDR3 DNA	D gene	V gene	J gene	clone size
CASSLRPPASTDTQYF	TGTGCCAGCAGTTTGAGACCCCCAGCTAGCACAGATACGCAGTATTTT	NA	TRBV12-3/TRBV12-4	TRBJ2-3	few
CAIGQVGIGDTQYF	TGTGCCATCGGACAGGTCGGCATAGGAGATACGCAGTATTTT	TRBD1	TRBV24-1	TRBJ2-3	NA
CSAIAGVLSEQFF	TGCAGTGCTATCGCGGGAGTTTTATCTGAGCAGTTCTTC	TRBD2	TRBV20-1	TRBJ2-1	few
CSARATSGRALYEQYF	TGCAGTGCTAGAGCTACTAGCGGGAGGGCCCTATACGAGCAGTACTTC	TRBD2	TRBV20-1	TRBJ2-7	few
CASSPRRVHEQFF	TGTGCCAGCAGTCCTCGGAGGGTCCATGAGCAGTTCTTC	NA	TRBV12-3/TRBV12-4	TRBJ2-1	once
CSASGATEQYF	TGCAGTGCTAGCGGCGCGACTGAGCAGTACTTC	NA	TRBV20-1	TRBJ2-7	few
CASSPRGPNYGYTF	TGTGCCAGCAGCCCTAGGGGCCCGAACTATGGCTACACCTTC	NA	TRBV11-2	TRBJ1-2	many
CASSLSVVSVRNEQFF	TGTGCCAGCAGTTTGTCAGTAGTGTCCGTACGCAATGAGCAGTTCTTC	NA	TRBV12-3/TRBV12-4	TRBJ2-1	few
CSARDHLAGITDTQYF	TGCAGTGCTAGAGACCACCTAGCGGGGATCACAGATACGCAGTATTTT	TRBD2	TRBV20-1	TRBJ2-3	few
CASSLGQVDEQYF	TGTGCCAGCAGCTTAGGACAGGTCGACGAGCAGTACTTC	NA	TRBV7-9	TRBJ2-7	many
CSAIGWDSLPYGYTF	TGCAGCGCCATAGGTTGGGACTCCCTCCCCTATGGCTACACCTTC	NA	TRBV29-1	TRBJ1-2	few
CASRTVTYEQYF	TGTGCCAGCAGGACTGTGACCTACGAGCAGTACTTC	NA	TRBV6-2/TRBV6-3	TRBJ2-7	NA
CASSPRDRGDGTEAFF	TGCGCCAGCAGCCCACGGGACAGGGGCGACGGCACTGAAGCTTTCTTT	TRBD1	TRBV5-1	TRBJ1-1	many
CSAREYRRATHNEQFF	TGCAGTGCTAGAGAGTACAGGAGGGCAACCCACAATGAGCAGTTCTTC	NA	TRBV20-1	TRBJ2-1	NA
CASSSDRAIQETQYF	TGTGCCAGCAGCTCGGACAGGGCGATACAAGAGACCCAGTACTTC	TRBD1	TRBV3-1	TRBJ2-5	NA
CASSWGPNSYEQYF	TGTGCCAGCAGCTGGGGCCCAAACTCCTACGAGCAGTACTTC	NA	TRBV7-9	TRBJ2-7	many
CASSSFTHSRTTEAFF	TGCGCCAGCAGCTCTTTCACCCACTCGAGGACCACTGAAGCTTTCTTT	NA	TRBV5-1	TRBJ1-1	many
CASRLGQGLYNEQFF	TGCGCCAGCAGACTCGGACAGGGCTTATACAATGAGCAGTTCTTC	TRBD1	TRBV5-1	TRBJ2-1	NA
CASSRSGDYEQYF	TGTGCCAGTAGCCGGTCGGGCGACTACGAGCAGTACTTC	NA	TRBV19	TRBJ2-7	few
CASTLRGAGANVLTF	TGTGCCAGCACCTTGCGGGGGGCTGGGGCCAACGTCCTGACTTTC	TRBD2	TRBV2	TRBJ2-6	NA
CASSAGGLAETQYF	TGTGCCAGCAGCGCCGGGGGACTGGCGGAGACCCAGTACTTC	NA	TRBV7-6	TRBJ2-5	NA
CASSLSTDVQFF	TGTGCCAGCAGCTTAAGTACAGACGTGCAGTTCTTC	NA	TRBV11-2	TRBJ2-1	many
CASSVALSNTGELFF	TGTGCCAGCAGCGTAGCCCTTTCGAACACCGGGGAGCTGTTTTTT	NA	TRBV9	TRBJ2-2	few
CASRLGPGEQFF	TGTGCCAGCAGACTGGGGCCCGGGGAGCAGTTCTTC	NA	TRBV6-6	TRBJ2-1	NA
CSAMTDPETQYF	TGCAGCGCCATGACCGATCCAGAGACCCAGTACTTC	NA	TRBV29-1	TRBJ2-5	few
CAWGRDLNSEAFF	TGTGCCTGGGGAAGGGATCTTAACTCTGAAGCTTTCTTT	NA	TRBV30	TRBJ1-1	once
CASSLSPGSNTEAFF	TGTGCCAGCAGTTTATCGCCGGGGTCGAACACTGAAGCTTTCTTT	NA	TRBV27	TRBJ1-1	NA
CASQGQGLYNEQFF	TGTGCCAGTCAAGGACAGGGACTTTACAATGAGCAGTTCTTC	TRBD1	TRBV9	TRBJ2-1	once
CASSFSGGGEGQYF	TGTGCCAGCAGTTTCTCAGGGGGCGGTGAGGGCCAGTACTTC	TRBD1	TRBV27	TRBJ2-5	NA
CASSLVGPYYEQYF	TGTGCCAGCAGCTTAGTTGGGCCCTACTACGAGCAGTACTTC	NA	TRBV7-2	TRBJ2-7	few
CASSVSGGGAVVGELFF	TGTGCCAGCAGCGTTTCCGGAGGGGGGGCCGTTGTCGGGGAGCTGTTTTTT	NA	TRBV9	TRBJ2-2	NA
CSARTPGTLYNEQFF	TGCAGTGCTAGAACCCCGGGAACCCTCTACAATGAGCAGTTCTTC	NA	TRBV20-1	TRBJ2-1	many
CASSQRTGGGKDGYTF	TGTGCCAGCAGCCAGCGCACTGGGGGGGGGAAAGATGGCTACACCTTC	NA	TRBV3-1	TRBJ1-2	NA
CAISRTGGFYEQYF	TGTGCCATCAGTAGGACAGGGGGATTCTACGAGCAGTACTTC	TRBD1	TRBV10-3	TRBJ2-7	few
CSARDTRGASDTQYF	TGCAGTGCTAGAGACACCAGGGGGGCTTCAGATACGCAGTATTTT	NA	TRBV20-1	TRBJ2-3	few
CASSATTGNTEAFF	TGTGCCAGCAGTGCAACGACAGGGAACACTGAAGCTTTCTTT	NA	TRBV6-1	TRBJ1-1	NA
CASSPRGGNYEQYF	TGTGCCAGCAGCCCCCGCGGGGGGAACTACGAGCAGTACTTC	TRBD2	TRBV7-2	TRBJ2-7	NA
CASSLSGMELFF	TGTGCCAGCAGCTTATCTGGTATGGAGCTGTTTTTT	NA	TRBV7-9	TRBJ2-2	NA
CSAARSGVEQFF	TGCAGTGCCGCTAGATCTGGGGTCGAGCAGTTCTTC	NA	TRBV20-1	TRBJ2-1	few